This TCR beta chain was sequenced for a study of cytomegalovirus exposure and HLA in healthy donors. The CDR3 spans 15 residues. The germline V gene encodes CDR1 MNHNY and CDR2 SVGAGI (reference sequence). V gave up 1 base and J gave up 3 bases, with 13 bases separating them. Clones were read by immunoSEQ multiplex PCR, and TCRdb kept only the in-frame ones, dropping some. The sample holds some 260,000 clones, roughly 87% seen once. The clonotype originates from a man aged 18 to 29 in good health and CMV-seropositive. The V and J genes are TRBV6-6 and TRBJ2-7; D gene ambiguous. Sequenced material: PBMCs. CDR3 sequence reads: CASSYWSGLDYEQYF. In DNA form, the CDR3 reads TGTGCCAGCAGTTACTGGTCCGGATTGGACTACGAGCAGTACTTC.